This TCR beta chain was documented in a study of blood T cell repertoires in COVID-19. Background on the study: Material from acute and convalescent COVID-19 was sourced from the United States, Italy and Spain.

From germline, CDR1 is KGHSH and CDR2 LQKENI. The CDR3 sequence is 14 residues long. The germline V and J ends were trimmed by 3 bases and 4 bases, with 12 bases remaining between them. Original handling: Amplification from reference gene primers served as the basis for estimated nucleated cell counts. The protocol was immunoSEQ multiplex PCR, while the TCRdb copy is restricted to in-frame clones and leaves out a portion. V and J calls and clone size are copied from that table; D and trimming were computed from the DNA. The sample includes around 200,000 clones, approximately 87% seen only once; the top ten take about 4%.

The receptor comes from a man aged 18-30 years with active or convalescent COVID-19. The sample consisted of peripheral blood. The rearrangement uses TRBV18 and TRBJ1-1; TRBD1 might be the D (5 bases). CDR3 region: CASSPSGRGTEAFF. CDR3 in DNA: TGTGCCAGCTCACCTTCAGGGAGGGGCACTGAAGCTTTCTTT.